This entry describes one TCR beta chain. The sample comes from a study of T cell changes during pregnancy in multiple sclerosis. Profiling relied on immunoSEQ multiplex PCR, and the TCRdb table lists in-frame clones only, not all of them. This sample has over 50,000 clones, with about 87% found just once. The V gene lost 4 bases and the J gene lost 5 bases, with 12 bases spanning the gap. Germline V CDR1 and CDR2: SNHLY, FYNNEI. This CDR3 contains 14 residues. Material: peripheral blood, obtained in the first trimester of pregnancy. The clonotype originates from a female donor in good health, enrolled as a control in a pregnancy study. This chain links TRBV2 with TRBJ1-3; maybe TRBD1 (5 bases). The CDR3, as DNA: TGTGCCAGCAGTGTGGGCAGGGAAAGAAACACCATATATTTT. Its protein product is CASSVGRERNTIYF.